Shown below are 7 T cell receptor beta chains from a single sample sequenced in a study of shared clonotypes between healthy human individuals. Sequenced by immunoSEQ multiplex PCR; TCRdb stores in-frame clones only, minus some. Found here are roughly 2 million clones, about 95% of them singletons; the top ten hold 1.1%. Only CD45RO-negative cells positively selected for CCR7 counted as naive CD8 cells, so terminally differentiated effector memory CD45RA+ cells were excluded. Sequencing used naive CD8+ T cells sorted from blood. These receptors all stem from a man younger than 35 in good health.

Remarks on this clone: Other DNA sequences in the sample encode the same CDR3. The rearrangement links TRBV6-5 to TRBJ1-2; D possibly corresponds to TRBD1 (5 bases). The germline gives CDR1 MNHEY, CDR2 SVGAGI. The V gene lost 0 bases and the J gene lost 3 bases, with 14 bases spanning the gap. The CDR3 covers 16 residues. CDR3 in amino acids: CASSYSIGERDYGYTF. The CDR3 nucleotides are TGTGCCAGCAGTTACTCGATAGGGGAGCGCGACTATGGCTACACCTTC.

The chain is built from TRBV5-1 and TRBJ1-5; no firm D call. The germline V gene encodes CDR1 SGHRS and CDR2 YFSETQ. The CDR3 extends over 17 amino acids. Trimming shortened V by 0 bases and J by 0 bases, and 13 bases separated the two germline ends. CDR3: CASSLEGSPYSNQPQHF. For the CDR3, the DNA is TGCGCCAGCAGCTTGGAGGGCAGCCCCTATAGCAATCAGCCCCAGCATTTT.

The CDR3, as DNA: TGTGCCAGCAGTTTGGGCCGCACCTTCGAGCAGTACTTC. Amino acids: CASSLGRTFEQYF. The gene calls are TRBV28 and TRBJ2-7; D remains unclear. Germline-derived CDR1 and CDR2 are MDHEN and SYDVKM. Trimming left V 3 bases short and J 6 bases short, with 12 bases between. The CDR3 has 13 residues.

The J gene is TRBJ2-3, the V gene TRBV27; a possible D gene is TRBD2 (6 bases). The CDR3 is made up of 11 amino acids. The ends were cut back, 8 bases at V and 4 bases at J, with 7 bases in the middle. The germline CDR1 and CDR2 sequences are MNHEY and SMNVEV (reference sequence). CDR3 sequence: CASLAADTQYF. CDR3 nucleotide sequence: TGTGCCAGCTTAGCGGCAGATACGCAGTATTTT.

The chain uses TRBV7-9 and TRBJ2-7; 8 nucleotides agree with TRBD2. The J segment lost 4 bases and the V segment lost 5 bases, leaving 10 bases of the junction unmatched. The germline gives CDR1 SEHNR, CDR2 FQNEAQ (reference sequence). The length of the CDR3 is 15 residues. CDR3 amino acids: CASSPDGREAYEQYF. The CDR3 DNA reads TGTGCCAGCAGCCCCGATGGGCGGGAGGCTTACGAGCAGTACTTC. Full variable domain (remainder filled in from reference TRBV7-9 and TRBJ2-7): DTGVSQNPRHKITKRGQNVTFRCDPISEHNRLYWYRQTLGQGPEFLTYFQNEAQLEKSRLLSDRFSAERPKGSFSTLEIQRTEQGDSAMYLCASSPDGREAYEQYFGPGTRLTVT.

This clone was seen a single time. The chain employs TRBV6-6 and TRBJ2-5; D not certain. In germline, CDR1 is MNHNY, CDR2 SVGAGI (reference sequence). The V gene lost 1 base and the J gene lost 2 bases, with 8 bases spanning the gap. The CDR3 sequence is 14 residues long. The CDR3 loop reads CASSYFDTQETQYF. CDR3 nucleotides: TGTGCCAGCAGTTACTTTGACACACAAGAGACCCAGTACTTC.

In regard to this clone: Other DNA variants within this sample encode the same CDR3. V usage is TRBV28 and J usage is TRBJ1-2; TRBD1 matches 7 bases. V dropped 4 bases and J dropped 4; count of bases not matched to a gene: 9. Germline CDR1 is MDHEN and CDR2 is SYDVKM. There are 15 residues in the CDR3. The CDR3 coding sequence is TGTGCCAGCAGTTCCGTTCAGGGGGTTGGCTATGGCTACACCTTC. It translates to CASSSVQGVGYGYTF.